This T cell receptor (beta chain) is from a study of blood T cell repertoires in COVID-19. At the level of the study: The analysed material was cDNA or gDNA that came from T cells, B-cell-depleted T cells, or PBMCs.

Trimming stripped 2 bases from V and 1 base from J, with 33 bases between. The CDR3 covers 22 residues. Germline assignment: CDR1 MNHEY and CDR2 SMNVEV (reference sequence). Participants, about 18 to 95 years old, spanned some 23 US areas. The data were produced by immunoSEQ multiplex PCR, yet TCRdb's version contains in-frame clones alone and is incomplete. This sample has about 480,000 clones, with around nine tenths found just once. The TCR originated in a woman in her thirties or forties who had recovered from COVID-19. The genes are TRBV27 and TRBJ2-7; D possibly corresponds to TRBD1 (8 bases). The material sequenced was PBMCs or T cells enriched from blood (not recorded which). The CDR3 coding sequence is TGTGCCAGCAGTTTAATAGAGCTCAGGGGGCTTGGTTTAACTAGCGTGTCCTACGAGCAGTACTTC. Its protein is CASSLIELRGLGLTSVSYEQYF.